One sample yielded the 8 T cell receptor beta chains listed below, sequenced in a study of blood T cells in healthy people across ages. A second roughly 6 to 12 cycle PCR used barcoded and J-beta primers. From the 5' RACE reads, TCRdb called clonotypes with MiXCR, one entry per CDR3 protein. The profile shows around 1.5 million distinct CDR3 sequences, about 35% of them singletons. The sequencing sample was made of blood. These receptors were obtained from a woman under 40 in good health.

This clonotype occurred a few times. The chain couples TRBV25-1 to TRBJ2-5; 7 nucleotides agree with TRBD2. Germline CDR1 and CDR2: MGHDK and SYGVNS. This CDR3 is built from 16 residues. V trimming: 3 bases; J trimming: 4 bases; junction bases outside the gene matches: 11. CDR3 DNA: TGTGCCAGCAGTGATTGGGGTACTAGGGAGGGAGAGACCCAGTACTTC. Translation: CASSDWGTREGETQYF.

Comments on this clonotype: A clone one base away is much larger, so this may be a read error. The chain combines TRBV4-1 with TRBJ2-7; D remains ambiguous. This CDR3 has 14 residues. Germline V gene sequence: CDR1 MGHRA, CDR2 YSYEKL. CDR3 protein: CASGQNSLRYEQYF. In DNA form, the CDR3 reads TGCGCCAGCGGCCAAAACAGTCTTCGCTACGAGCAGTACTTC.

The CDR3 coding sequence is TGTGCCATTCTCGACCAGGGTGCGGGACAAAGGAACCATGGCTACACCTTC. Amino acids: CAILDQGAGQRNHGYTF. The chain joins TRBV10-3 to TRBJ1-2, with D possibly TRBD1 on 6 matching bases. Trimming removed 9 bases at V and 6 bases at J, with 29 bases between. The CDR3 spans 17 residues. Germline V lookup: CDR1 ENHRY, CDR2 SYGVKD.

On this clonotype itself: Compared with germline, one end of the junction differs, possibly owing to a read error. The chain carries TRBV6-1 and TRBJ2-7; TRBD1 is a possible D gene (5 bases). This CDR3 spans 13 amino acids. Looked up from germline, CDR1 is MNHNS and CDR2 is SASEGT. CDR3 loop: CASSEGALDEQYF. For the CDR3, the DNA is TGTGCCAGCAGCGAAGGGGCCCTAGACGAGCAGTACTTC.

CDR3 amino acids: CASSWTGQGSYEQYF. CDR3 nucleotide sequence: TGCGCCAGCAGCTGGACGGGACAGGGTTCCTACGAGCAGTACTTC. The gene calls are TRBV5-1 and TRBJ2-7; 9 bases line up with TRBD1. The CDR3 has 15 amino acids. CDR1 is SGHRS, CDR2 YFSETQ, per germline. Unmatched junction bases numbered 5, after V lost 3 bases and J lost 1 base. Full variable domain (remainder filled in from reference TRBV5-1 and TRBJ2-7): KAGVTQTPRYLIKTRGQQVTLSCSPISGHRSVSWYQQTPGQGLQFLFEYFSETQRNKGNFPGRFSGRQFSNSRSEMNVSTLELGDSALYLCASSWTGQGSYEQYFGPGTRLTVT.

This clonotype has ten or more counts. The chain is built from TRBV3-1 and TRBJ2-5; maybe TRBD1 (6 bases). The CDR3 extends over 14 amino acids. V was clipped by 4 bases and J by 5 bases, with 14 bases between them. In germline, CDR1 is LGHDT, CDR2 YNNKEL (reference sequence). The CDR3 nucleotides are TGTGCCAGCAGCCCTTTATCAGGGGAGGAGACCCAGTACTTC. The encoded protein is CASSPLSGEETQYF.

This clonotype appeared a single time. The CDR3 DNA reads as TGTGCCAGCAGCCCGGTAGCTAGGGTCACCGGGGAGCTGTTTTTT. Its protein is CASSPVARVTGELFF. The chain recombines TRBV7-2 with TRBJ2-2; D not certain. This CDR3 has 15 amino acids. The V gene's germline CDR1 is SGHTA and CDR2 FQGNSA. V dropped 5 bases and J dropped 4 bases, with 14 bases sitting between them.

This chain links TRBV2 with TRBJ1-2; D possibly corresponds to TRBD1 (6 bases). Germline V CDR1 and CDR2: SNHLY, FYNNEI. V lost 7 bases and J 6 bases, leaving 12 bases between the germline ends. The CDR3 sequence is 12 residues long. CDR3 in DNA: TGTGCCAGCACCCTTGACAGGAATGGCTACACCTTC. This gives the protein CASTLDRNGYTF.